This T cell receptor (beta chain) was identified during a study of T cell repertoires in cytomegalovirus infection. Study background: CMV infection together with matching HLA type was indicated by public TCR beta signatures.

This clonotype was detected only a few times. What it binds is unknown. MiXCR, run by TCRdb on the reads, gives a single entry per CDR3 protein. The sample contains 450,000 to 550,000 distinct CDR3 sequences, approximately 17% of which appear only once. Per germline, CDR1 LNHNV and CDR2 YYDKDF (reference sequence). With 7 bases removed from V and 1 base from J, the gap between germline ends came to 13 bases. The length of the CDR3 is 15 residues. Study conclusions and caveats: The cumulative frequency of public TCR beta families identified carriers of CMV plus the relevant HLA. HLA-C-restricted CMV-specific TCR beta clonotypes prevailed in the ex vivo response.

The sample consisted of CD8+ T cells from PBMCs. The TCR comes from a human donor in good health (CMV status not recorded). Some clones in this sample may be carry-over from other donors' samples. The J gene is TRBJ1-4, the V gene TRBV15, with D possibly TRBD1 on 5 matching bases. The chain's CDR3 is CATTTRQGTNEKLFF. In DNA form, the CDR3 reads TGTGCCACCACCACCCGGCAGGGAACTAATGAAAAACTGTTTTTT. The entire variable domain, with the rest obtained from reference TRBV15 and TRBJ1-4, is as follows: DAMVIQNPRYQVTQFGKPVTLSCSQTLNHNVMYWYQQKSSQAPKLLFHYYDKDFNNEADTPDNFQSRRPNTSFCFLDIRSPGLGDTAMYLCATTTRQGTNEKLFFGSGTQLSVL.